The rows below give T cell receptor beta chains drawn from one sample of a study of cytomegalovirus exposure and HLA in healthy donors. Using immunoSEQ multiplex PCR, the repertoire was profiled, and TCRdb retains in-frame clones only, with some absent. The table lists about 170,000 clones, 70% to 80% of them singletons. The sequencing sample was made of PBMCs. These receptors were collected from a woman in her twenties or thirties in good health and CMV-seropositive. The CDR3 runs from the conserved cysteine through the conserved F or W. The order of the fields is J gene, V gene, CDR3 protein.

>TRBJ1-5|TRBV10-2
CASSAAGQGFSNQPQHF
>TRBJ2-1|TRBV28
CASSLGDLAAPYNEQFF
>TRBJ2-7|TRBV30
CAWSVYPGRVYEQYF
>TRBJ2-7|TRBV7-8
CASRGLAGPFSYEQYF
>TRBJ2-7|TRBV7-2
CASSLDQGPLEQYF
>TRBJ2-1|TRBV29-1
CSLGSGGGNEQFF
>TRBJ2-7|TRBV6-1
CASSEGNRAPLYEQYF
>TRBJ2-5|TRBV18
CASSPLTDSTETQYF
>TRBJ1-1|TRBV7-6
CASSLSLDRNTEAFF
>TRBJ2-3|TRBV9
CASSGGDQSTDTQYF
>TRBJ1-5|TRBV19
CASSIDATGGNQPQHF
>TRBJ2-5|TRBV5-4
CASSLAGTQETQYF
>TRBJ1-4|TRBV7-4
CASSLGQRNEKLFF
>TRBJ2-5|TRBV9
CASSVGLQVLETQYF
>TRBJ1-1|TRBV29-1
CSSGQGSGSTEAFF
>TRBJ2-7|TRBV5-5
CASQLAVRTGNYEQYF
>TRBJ1-2|TRBV30
CASTTGDSIYGYTF
>TRBJ1-1|TRBV4-1
CASSQGRDREEAFF
>TRBJ2-1|TRBV11-3
CASSLLEQQFF
>TRBJ2-7|TRBV15
CATSREGGIYEQYF
>TRBJ1-1|TRBV6-1
CASSDGTGRRMNTEAFF
>TRBJ2-5|TRBV10-1
CASSDLTEETQYF
>TRBJ1-2|TRBV5-1
CASVDRVPGYTF
>TRBJ1-3|TRBV5-6
CASSLPGGADTIYF
>TRBJ2-5|TRBV11-2
CASSPGTSGVPQETQYF
>TRBJ2-7|TRBV5-1
CASSLGQGVYEQYF
>TRBJ1-2|TRBV2
CASSDPGGKGGYTF
>TRBJ2-7|TRBV11-3
CASSRSRQSIYEQYF
>TRBJ2-5|TRBV10-1
CASSEGRGLAGEETQYF
>TRBJ2-1|TRBV10-3
CAISESARAGDEQFF
>TRBJ1-5|TRBV10-3
CAISVTGGQGRGLSNQPQHF
>TRBJ1-1|TRBV6-5
CASSYDPSTEAFF